Below are 13 T cell receptor beta chains sequenced from a single sample in a study of tumor and adjacent non-tumor tissue in lung cancer. The template was RNA from unsorted bulk tissue. TCRbeta libraries were built with three rounds of nested PCR, modified from ARM-PCR. TCRdb fed the multiplex PCR reads into MiXCR, producing one record per CDR3 protein. The data hold 120,000 to 150,000 distinct CDR3 sequences, with around 61% observed a single time. The specimen sequenced was lung tumor tissue. The origin of the receptors is a man aged 55 to 70 with small cell lung cancer.

This clonotype was picked up a small number of times. A much larger clone differs by one base, so this may be a read error. J is TRBJ2-5 and V is TRBV20-1; D might be TRBD1 (6 bases). This CDR3 is built from 16 residues. Germline values: CDR1 DFQATT, CDR2 SNEGSKA (reference sequence). CDR3 nucleotides: TGCAGTGTTAGAGTCTCAGGGGCAGGACCGTCCGCGGCCCAGTACTTC. This gives the protein CSVRVSGAGPSAAQYF.

A note on this clonotype: A single base separates this from a much larger clone, so it may be a read error. The gene calls are TRBV20-1 and TRBJ1-2; TRBD1 is a possible D gene (5 bases). The CDR3 runs to 16 residues. Germline assignment: CDR1 DFQATT and CDR2 SNEGSKA (reference sequence). CDR3 in DNA: TGCAGTACTAGACGATATCAGTCAGGGAGTAACTATGGCTACACCTTC. It is translated as CSTRRYQSGSNYGYTF.

Notes on this clonotype: At one end, the junction sequence differs from germline, possibly due to a read error. The genes are TRBV5-1 and TRBJ2-1; D not resolved. Germline CDR1 reads SGHRS; CDR2 reads YFSETQ. The CDR3 has 15 residues. The CDR3 DNA sequence: TGCGCCAGCATCTTGAGTTCCGGGTCCTACAATGAGCAGTTCTTC. Amino acid sequence: CASILSSGSYNEQFF. Complete variable domain (other parts from reference TRBV5-1 and TRBJ2-1): KAGVTQTPRYLIKTRGQQVTLSCSPISGHRSVSWYQQTPGQGLQFLFEYFSETQRNKGNFPGRFSGRQFSNSRSEMNVSTLELGDSALYLCASILSSGSYNEQFFGPGTRLTVL.

As to this clonotype: One junction end does not reproduce the germline sequence, and a read error may be involved. The chain carries TRBV11-2 and TRBJ2-1, with 7 bases identical to TRBD2. CDR3 length: 13 residues. Per germline, CDR1 SGHAT and CDR2 FQNNGV. The CDR3 loop reads CASSLDLNGRQSF. CDR3 DNA sequence: TGTGCCAGCAGTTTAGATCTGAACGGGAGGCAATCCTTC.

Concerning this clonotype itself: No conserved phenylalanine or tryptophan ends this CDR3, so it is likely a read error. The rearrangement links TRBV7-9 to TRBJ2-3; 8 bases agree with TRBD1. V lost 5 bases and J lost 5; bases outside the gene matches: 12. Germline V gene sequence: CDR1 SEHNR, CDR2 FQNEAQ (reference sequence). The CDR3 is 16 amino acids. The CDR3 coding sequence is TGTGCCAGCAGCATAACCTCAGGGGGCGCAGGAGATACGCAGTATGTT. Translation gives CASSITSGGAGDTQYV.

About this clonotype itself: A single base separates this from a much larger clone, so it may be a read error. Here the CDR3 reads CASSTKTSGKYTGTQYF. The CDR3 bases are TGTGCCAGCAGTACCAAGACTAGCGGAAAATACACAGGTACGCAGTATTTT. The J gene is TRBJ2-3, the V gene TRBV6-6; the match to TRBD2 covers 9 bases. The length of the CDR3 is 17 residues. Germline CDR1 and CDR2: MNHNY and SVGAGI (reference sequence).

This clonotype was seen repeatedly, ten times or more. The chain links TRBV20-1 to TRBJ1-3, with D unclear. CDR1 DFQATT and CDR2 SNEGSKA come from the germline V gene (reference sequence). The CDR3 loop spans 17 amino acids. V lost 3 bases and J lost 4, with 22 bases in between. CDR3 bases: TGCAGTGCTAGTCGATTCGTTGACGCGCCGGGGGGAAACACCATATATTTT. Its translation: CSASRFVDAPGGNTIYF.

Concerning this clonotype: The junction shows a germline mismatch at one end, possibly a read error. The chain is built from TRBV6-1 and TRBJ2-1; 14 bases fit TRBD2. Germline CDR1 reads MNHNS; CDR2 reads SASEGT. The CDR3 length is 15 residues. DNA for the CDR3: TGTGCGAGCAGACTCGGGACTAGCGGGAGCACTGAGCAGTTCTTC. As protein: CASRLGTSGSTEQFF.

Note on this clonotype: The conserved phenylalanine or tryptophan normally closing the CDR3 is absent here, so this likely arose from a read error. The CDR3 nucleotides are TGCAGTGTTAGCCCTACAGGGGTCGGGGGCTACACCATC. This translates into CSVSPTGVGGYTI. The rearrangement joins TRBV20-1 to TRBJ1-2; 7 bases are a match to TRBD1. The CDR3 contains 13 residues. With 7 bases clipped from V and 8 bases from J, the junction kept 13 bases outside the gene matches. The germline gives CDR1 DFQATT, CDR2 SNEGSKA (reference sequence).

Remarks on this clonotype: This CDR3 fails to terminate in the conserved phenylalanine or tryptophan, so it likely reflects a read error. No DNA is shown, since the ends of the CDR3 on it are uncertain; the CDR3 is the one TCRdb lists. J is TRBJ2-7 and V is TRBV4-1; the table gives TRBD1 as D, unverified against the DNA. The length of the CDR3 is 15 amino acids, counting both ends. Germline V gene sequence: CDR1 MGHRA, CDR2 YSYEKL. The CDR3: CASRGGVSGTYEQYI.

This clonotype was detected once. This may stem from a read error, because a much larger clone lies one nucleotide away. The rearrangement joins TRBV4-1 to TRBJ2-2; TRBD2 might be the D (6 bases). V was clipped by 4 bases and J by 1 base, with 13 bases between them. Germline assignment: CDR1 MGHRA and CDR2 YSYEKL. This CDR3 has 16 residues. The CDR3 DNA reads as TGCGCCAGCAGCCCCGGACTAACGGGGAACACCGGGGAGCTGTTTTTT. Its protein product is CASSPGLTGNTGELFF.

The chain carries TRBV28 and TRBJ2-7; a possible D gene is TRBD2 (5 bases). The CDR3 has 14 residues. CDR1 is MDHEN and CDR2 is SYDVKM in the germline V gene. The V gene lost 6 bases and the J gene lost 2 bases, with 14 bases spanning the gap. CDR3 sequence: CASRIGGTPYEQYF. In nucleotides, the CDR3 is TGTGCCAGCAGGATAGGAGGAACCCCCTACGAGCAGTACTTC.

Comment on this clonotype: One end of the junction fails to match germline, which may point to a read error. The chain uses TRBV4-1 and TRBJ2-2, with TRBD2 matching over 12 bases. CDR1 is MGHRA, CDR2 YSYEKL, per germline. There are 17 residues in the CDR3. The CDR3 DNA reads as TGCGCCAGCAGCTCCCGGACTAGCGGGAAGAACACCGGGGAGCTGTTCTTT. This codes for CASSSRTSGKNTGELFF.